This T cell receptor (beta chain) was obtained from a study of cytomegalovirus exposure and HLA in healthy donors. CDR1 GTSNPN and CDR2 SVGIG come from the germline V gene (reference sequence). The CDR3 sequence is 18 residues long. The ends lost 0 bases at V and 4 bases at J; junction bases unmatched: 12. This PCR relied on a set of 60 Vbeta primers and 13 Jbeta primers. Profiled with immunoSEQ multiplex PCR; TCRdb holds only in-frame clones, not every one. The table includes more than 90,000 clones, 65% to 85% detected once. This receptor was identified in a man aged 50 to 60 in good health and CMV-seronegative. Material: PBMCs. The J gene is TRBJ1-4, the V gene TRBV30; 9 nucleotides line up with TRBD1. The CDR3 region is CAWSVLKGTGRYNEKLFF. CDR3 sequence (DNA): TGTGCCTGGAGTGTACTCAAAGGGACAGGGCGGTATAATGAAAAACTGTTTTTT. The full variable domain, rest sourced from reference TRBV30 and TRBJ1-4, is SQTIHQWPATLVQPVGSPLSLECTVEGTSNPNLYWYRQAAGRGLQLLFYSVGIGQISSEVPQNLSASRPQDRQFILSSKKLLLSDSGFYLCAWSVLKGTGRYNEKLFFGSGTQLSVL.